Sequencing of this TCR beta chain was carried out in a study of blood T cell repertoires in COVID-19. This clone was observed a few times. Looked up from germline, CDR1 is GTSNPN and CDR2 is SVGIG (reference sequence). Between the trimmed V and J ends, which lost 3 bases and 1 base, there was a span of 10 bases. The CDR3 spans 13 residues. Only in-frame clones appear in the TCRdb table, and some are missing; sequencing was by immunoSEQ multiplex PCR. The sample has roughly 110,000 clones, 60% to 85% seen once; the top ten hold 6% to 6.5%. The sequenced sample was peripheral blood. The clonotype originates from a man older than 75 with COVID-19, enrolled during active disease. The V gene is TRBV30, the J gene TRBJ2-7; possible D gene TRBD2, 6 bases. This CDR3 reads CAWSGDSSYEQYF. The CDR3 DNA is TGTGCCTGGAGCGGGGACTCGTCCTACGAGCAGTACTTC.